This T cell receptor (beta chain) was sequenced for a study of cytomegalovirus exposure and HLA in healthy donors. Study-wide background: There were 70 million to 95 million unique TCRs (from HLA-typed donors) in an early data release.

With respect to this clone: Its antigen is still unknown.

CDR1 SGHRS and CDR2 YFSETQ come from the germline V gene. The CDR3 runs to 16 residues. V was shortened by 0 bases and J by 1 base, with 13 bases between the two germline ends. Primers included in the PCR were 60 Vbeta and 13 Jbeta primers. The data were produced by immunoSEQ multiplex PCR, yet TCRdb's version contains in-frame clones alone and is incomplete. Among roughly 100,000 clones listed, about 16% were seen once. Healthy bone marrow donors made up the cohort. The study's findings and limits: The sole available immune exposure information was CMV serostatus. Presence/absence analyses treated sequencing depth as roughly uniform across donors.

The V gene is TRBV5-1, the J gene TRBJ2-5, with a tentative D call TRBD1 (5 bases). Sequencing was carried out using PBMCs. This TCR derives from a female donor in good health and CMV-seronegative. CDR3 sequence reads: CASSLVSWTLQETQYF. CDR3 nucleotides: TGCGCCAGCAGCTTGGTTTCGTGGACACTCCAAGAGACCCAGTACTTC.